Listed below are T cell receptor beta chains from one sample, sequenced in a study of response to subunit inactivated influenza vaccine. TCRdb re-analysed the RT-PCR reads in MiXCR, keeping a single row per CDR3 protein. The data contain more than 150,000 distinct CDR3 sequences, around 8.8% of them singletons. Sequencing used non-naive T cells sorted from PBMCs, obtained on the day of vaccination. The receptors were sampled from a man aged 45 to 65 who received an inactivated influenza vaccine. Each CDR3 is given with its conserved first and last residue. D genes are given only for firm matches. The size of a clone is reported for some rows only, either as once, few or many, or as a class for expanded clones.

J	D	V	size	CDR3	DNA
TRBJ2-5	NA	TRBV24-1	few	CATSDRQKYQETQYF	TGTGCCACCAGTGATAGGCAGAAGTACCAAGAGACCCAGTACTTC
TRBJ1-4	TRBD1	TRBV7-9	NA	CASRLDRANEKLFF	TGTGCCAGCCGCCTGGACAGGGCTAATGAAAAACTGTTTTTT
TRBJ1-5	NA	TRBV4-1	NA	CASSPTQDYSGQPQHF	TGCGCCAGCAGCCCAACTCAAGATTATTCGGGTCAGCCCCAGCATTTT
TRBJ2-7	TRBD1	TRBV6-5	NA	CASSYETGSYEQYF	TGTGCCAGCAGTTACGAGACAGGGTCCTACGAGCAGTACTTC
TRBJ2-3	NA	TRBV11-2	NA	CASSLAAGFGVDTQYF	TGTGCCAGCAGCTTAGCTGCGGGATTTGGAGTAGATACGCAGTATTTT
TRBJ1-1	NA	TRBV28	NA	CATITRGGRTEAFF	TGTGCCACCATAACCCGGGGGGGCCGTACTGAAGCTTTCTTT
TRBJ2-5	NA	TRBV28	few	CASSARGPGKTQYF	TGTGCCAGCAGTGCCCGGGGTCCGGGGAAGACCCAGTACTTC
TRBJ1-2	NA	TRBV24-1	once	CATSERDTDGYTF	TGTGCCACCAGTGAAAGGGACACTGATGGCTACACCTTC
TRBJ2-1	NA	TRBV12-3/TRBV12-4	few	CASTPSHLTNEQFF	TGTGCCAGCACGCCCTCACACTTGACCAATGAGCAGTTCTTC
TRBJ2-1	NA	TRBV28	NA	CASKGHDKDDNEQFF	TGTGCCAGCAAGGGGCACGACAAGGATGACAATGAGCAGTTCTTC
TRBJ2-1	TRBD2	TRBV19	few	CASSIVAGLGSREQFF	TGTGCCAGTAGTATAGTCGCGGGACTAGGATCGAGGGAGCAGTTCTTC
TRBJ2-6	NA	TRBV2	NA	CASSVRAPSSGANVLTF	TGTGCCAGCAGCGTCAGGGCCCCAAGCTCTGGGGCCAACGTCCTGACTTTC
TRBJ2-5	NA	TRBV7-2	NA	CASSLDSRGETQYF	TGTGCCAGCAGCTTGGACTCGAGGGGAGAGACCCAGTACTTC
TRBJ2-5	TRBD1	TRBV11-2	few	CASSLTGGYETQYF	TGTGCCAGCAGCCTCACAGGGGGGTACGAGACCCAGTACTTC
TRBJ2-5	NA	TRBV12-3/TRBV12-4	NA	CASSPAQETQYF	TGTGCCAGCAGCCCGGCCCAAGAGACCCAGTACTTC
TRBJ2-1	TRBD2	TRBV29-1	many	CTFRGRAWNEQFF	TGCACCTTTAGAGGGAGGGCATGGAATGAGCAGTTCTTC
TRBJ2-1	NA	TRBV28	NA	CASSLGTFNNEQFF	TGTGCCAGCAGTTTGGGGACATTCAACAATGAGCAGTTCTTC
TRBJ2-7	NA	TRBV19	many	CASSQTPSYEQYF	TGTGCCAGTAGCCAGACACCGAGCTACGAGCAGTACTTC
TRBJ2-1	NA	TRBV28	few	CASSLFFQFSEQFF	TGTGCCAGCAGTTTATTCTTCCAGTTTAGTGAGCAGTTCTTC
TRBJ1-1	NA	TRBV6-5	few	CASSYRGGSTKAFF	TGTGCCAGCAGTTACAGGGGAGGTTCGACCAAAGCTTTCTTT
TRBJ1-1	NA	TRBV11-2	many	CASSRRITGAGTMNTEAFF	TGTGCCAGCAGCCGCCGAATCACGGGGGCAGGGACTATGAACACTGAAGCTTTCTTT
TRBJ2-6	NA	TRBV5-1	many	CASTQDSGANVLTF	TGCGCCAGCACCCAGGATTCGGGGGCCAACGTCCTGACTTTC
TRBJ2-1	NA	TRBV11-2	few	CASSLDQVGNEQFF	TGTGCCAGCAGCTTAGATCAGGTCGGCAATGAGCAGTTCTTC
TRBJ2-1	TRBD2	TRBV5-1	many	CASSLRTSGYNEQFF	TGCGCCAGCAGCTTGCGGACTAGCGGATACAATGAGCAGTTCTTC
TRBJ2-3	NA	TRBV2	many	CASSDPLATDTQYF	TGTGCCAGCAGTGACCCGCTAGCCACAGATACGCAGTATTTT
TRBJ2-7	TRBD2	TRBV6-2/TRBV6-3	NA	CASSYVSTGRVIYEQYF	TGTGCCAGCAGTTACGTTTCTACCGGGAGGGTTATCTACGAGCAGTACTTC
TRBJ2-3	NA	TRBV20-1	NA	CSARDRRTRSTDTQYF	TGCAGTGCTAGAGATCGACGGACCCGGAGCACAGATACGCAGTATTTT
TRBJ1-3	NA	TRBV6-1	few	CASSEHGRVGNTIYF	TGTGCCAGCAGTGAACATGGCAGGGTCGGAAACACCATATATTTT
TRBJ1-4	NA	TRBV15	NA	CATSTRSGFSTNEKLFF	TGTGCCACCAGCACTAGATCAGGGTTTTCCACTAATGAAAAACTGTTTTTT
TRBJ1-1	NA	TRBV18	few	CASSPGTFEAFF	TGTGCCAGCTCACCGGGGACTTTTGAAGCTTTCTTT
TRBJ2-3	NA	TRBV6-1	NA	CASSPVSTDTQYF	TGTGCCAGCAGCCCCGTAAGCACAGATACGCAGTATTTT
TRBJ2-4	NA	TRBV6-4	NA	CASSDPSLLAKNIQYF	TGTGCCAGCAGTGACCCTTCTCTGTTAGCCAAAAACATTCAGTACTTC
TRBJ2-5	NA	TRBV20-1	NA	CSAPFTQGQETQYF	TGCAGTGCTCCCTTCACTCAGGGCCAAGAGACCCAGTACTTC
TRBJ1-1	TRBD1	TRBV7-9	NA	CASSLETGVAEAFF	TGTGCCAGCAGCTTAGAGACAGGGGTAGCTGAAGCTTTCTTT
TRBJ1-1	NA	TRBV7-9	NA	CASSSQGVGEAFF	TGTGCCAGCAGCTCACAGGGAGTAGGGGAAGCTTTCTTT
TRBJ1-1	NA	TRBV6-5	many	CASSYRVPLNTEAFF	TGTGCCAGCAGTTACAGGGTCCCTTTGAACACTGAAGCTTTCTTT
TRBJ2-6	TRBD1	TRBV6-2/TRBV6-3	NA	CASRPGTGVGANVLTF	TGTGCCAGCAGACCCGGGACAGGGGTTGGGGCCAACGTCCTGACTTTC
TRBJ1-3	NA	TRBV20-1	few	CAQEDGNTIYF	TGCGCTCAAGAGGATGGAAACACCATATATTTT
TRBJ1-1	NA	TRBV10-3	NA	CAISGFGQGLWDTEAFF	TGTGCCATCAGTGGTTTTGGGCAAGGGCTTTGGGACACTGAAGCTTTCTTT
TRBJ1-2	NA	TRBV6-6	NA	CASSNVDRNGYTF	TGTGCCAGCAGTAACGTTGACAGGAATGGCTACACCTTC
TRBJ2-5	NA	TRBV29-1	NA	CSVEFGNLETQYF	TGCAGCGTTGAATTCGGGAACCTCGAGACCCAGTACTTC
TRBJ1-2	NA	TRBV5-1	few	CASSLADSLGYGYTF	TGCGCCAGCAGCTTGGCGGACAGCCTTGGTTATGGCTACACCTTC
TRBJ2-5	NA	TRBV7-2	NA	CASMVPQETQYF	TGTGCCAGCATGGTCCCACAAGAGACCCAGTACTTC